Reported below is one T cell receptor beta chain. The antigen is unknown. This CDR3 contains 15 residues. Germline V gene lookup returns CDR1 LGHNA and CDR2 YSLEER. The J segment lost 8 bases and the V segment lost 1 base, leaving 9 bases of the junction unmatched. Unique molecular identifiers featured in how the TCRbeta library was prepared. TCRdb processed the PCR reads anew with MiXCR; each CDR3 protein has one entry. The sample has some 290,000 distinct CDR3 sequences; approximately 20% are singletons. This sample is drawn from a study of T-cell reconstitution after alpha-beta-depleted transplantation in children. General study points: Diversity of TCRbeta at day 60 was high in some patients, arising from surviving recipient T cells and thymic progenitors.

The rearrangement links TRBV4-3 to TRBJ1-2; 8 bases are a match to TRBD1. Sequencing was performed on PBMCs, mostly from graft donor cells, taken 180 days after TCRalphabeta/CD19-depleted stem cell transplant. The clonotype was recovered from a male patient between 5 and 17 years old who had a stem cell transplant for acute lymphoblastic leukemia, so the T cells may come from the graft donor. CDR3: CASSQVSVGTGGYTF. The CDR3 DNA reads TGCGCCAGCAGCCAAGTATCGGTAGGGACAGGAGGCTACACCTTC.